Listed below are T cell receptor beta chains from one sample, sequenced in a study of blood T cell dynamics during melanoma immunotherapy. Method: immunoSEQ multiplex PCR; TCRdb's copy keeps in-frame clones and lacks some. The sample shows about 15,000 clones, approximately 90% of them seen only once. Sample: blood, taken from a patient treated with checkpoint blockade. The receptor set was obtained from a human donor with melanoma. Both conserved end residues are part of each CDR3. Fields, in order: J gene, D gene, CDR3 length, V gene, clone size, CDR3 protein, CDR3 DNA. D genes are given only for firm matches. Only some rows state a clone size, as once, few, many or a class for expanded clones.

J: TRBJ1-1; D: -; length: 13; V: TRBV18; size: once; CDR3: CASSPDLNTEAFF; DNA: TGTGCCAGCTCACCGGACTTGAACACTGAAGCTTTCTTT
J: TRBJ2-5; D: TRBD2; length: 14; V: TRBV18; size: -; CDR3: CASSPRGSGETQYF; DNA: TGTGCCAGCTCACCGCGGGGGTCGGGGGAGACCCAGTACTTC
J: TRBJ2-3; D: TRBD2; length: 16; V: TRBV7-3; size: -; CDR3: CASSFGLAGAQDTQYF; DNA: TGTGCCAGCAGCTTCGGACTAGCGGGAGCGCAAGATACGCAGTATTTT
J: TRBJ2-6; D: -; length: 14; V: TRBV19; size: -; CDR3: CASSRGTGANVLTF; DNA: TGTGCCAGTAGTAGGGGTACCGGGGCCAACGTCCTGACTTTC
J: TRBJ1-3; D: -; length: 15; V: TRBV18; size: -; CDR3: CASLRTLASGNTIYF; DNA: TGTGCCAGCTTAAGGACCCTTGCCTCTGGAAACACCATATATTTT
J: TRBJ2-3; D: TRBD2; length: 14; V: TRBV7-2; size: -; CDR3: CASSIAGLTDTQYF; DNA: TGTGCCAGCAGCATAGCGGGGCTCACAGATACGCAGTATTTT
J: TRBJ1-5; D: TRBD1; length: 15; V: TRBV6-5; size: -; CDR3: CASRIGQGSNQPQHF; DNA: TGTGCCAGCAGGATAGGACAGGGGAGCAATCAGCCCCAGCATTTT
J: TRBJ2-3; D: -; length: 15; V: TRBV18; size: -; CDR3: CASSPPGVRTDTQYF; DNA: TGTGCCAGCTCACCACCGGGTGTTAGAACAGATACGCAGTATTTT
J: TRBJ1-1; D: -; length: 16; V: TRBV27; size: -; CDR3: CASSFLPGAGDTEAFF; DNA: TGTGCCAGCAGTTTTCTCCCAGGGGCGGGGGACACTGAAGCTTTCTTT
J: TRBJ2-5; D: -; length: 15; V: TRBV25-1; size: -; CDR3: CASSDGRGAGETQYF; DNA: TGTGCCAGCAGTGATGGTCGGGGGGCGGGGGAGACCCAGTACTTC
J: TRBJ2-5; D: -; length: 15; V: TRBV4-1; size: -; CDR3: CASREARGSHETQYF; DNA: TGCGCCAGCAGGGAGGCGAGAGGGAGTCACGAGACCCAGTACTTC
J: TRBJ1-4; D: -; length: 13; V: TRBV19; size: few; CDR3: CASNGGGGEKLFF; DNA: TGTGCCTCCAATGGGGGGGGCGGTGAAAAACTGTTTTTT
J: TRBJ2-2; D: -; length: 12; V: TRBV7-6; size: -; CDR3: CASSYITGELFF; DNA: TGTGCCAGCAGCTATATAACCGGGGAGCTGTTTTTT
J: TRBJ2-7; D: TRBD1; length: 15; V: TRBV27; size: -; CDR3: CASSPSGTGPYEQYF; DNA: TGTGCCAGCAGTCCGTCCGGGACAGGGCCCTACGAGCAGTACTTC
J: TRBJ1-3; D: -; length: 14; V: TRBV18; size: -; CDR3: CASSPPGVENTIYF; DNA: TGTGCCAGCTCACCACCAGGGGTAGAAAACACCATATATTTT
J: TRBJ2-3; D: -; length: 13; V: TRBV4-3; size: -; CDR3: CASSQEWVDTQYF; DNA: TGCGCCAGCAGCCAAGAATGGGTAGATACGCAGTATTTT
J: TRBJ2-1; D: TRBD2; length: 15; V: TRBV2; size: -; CDR3: CASNILAGAVNEQFF; DNA: TGTGCCAGCAATATACTAGCGGGAGCGGTCAATGAGCAGTTCTTC
J: TRBJ1-2; D: -; length: 15; V: TRBV5-1; size: few; CDR3: CASSLANKGPDGYTF; DNA: TGCGCCAGCAGCTTGGCCAATAAAGGGCCGGATGGCTACACCTTC
J: TRBJ1-4; D: TRBD1; length: 16; V: TRBV7-9; size: -; CDR3: CASGTGGASTNEKLFF; DNA: TGTGCCAGCGGCACAGGGGGCGCCTCCACTAATGAAAAACTGTTTTTT
J: TRBJ2-1; D: -; length: 14; V: TRBV30; size: -; CDR3: CAWSQPSGPNEQFF; DNA: TGTGCCTGGAGTCAACCATCAGGGCCCAATGAGCAGTTCTTC
J: TRBJ1-5; D: TRBD1; length: 14; V: TRBV30; size: -; CDR3: CAWSRQGALEPQHF; DNA: TGTGCCTGGAGTAGACAGGGGGCCTTAGAACCCCAGCATTTT
J: TRBJ2-2; D: -; length: 15; V: TRBV11-2; size: -; CDR3: CASSLRARVTGELFF; DNA: TGTGCCAGCAGTCTGAGGGCCCGTGTCACCGGGGAGCTGTTTTTT
J: TRBJ2-5; D: TRBD1; length: 14; V: TRBV18; size: once; CDR3: CASSLRTGRETQYF; DNA: TGTGCCAGCTCATTGAGGACAGGGCGAGAGACCCAGTACTTC
J: TRBJ2-7; D: TRBD1; length: 12; V: TRBV28; size: -; CDR3: CASRRGRYEQYF; DNA: TGTGCCAGCAGAAGGGGGCGGTACGAGCAGTACTTC
J: TRBJ2-1; D: TRBD2; length: 14; V: TRBV7-3; size: -; CDR3: CASSLDPSGFGQFF; DNA: TGTGCCAGCAGCTTAGATCCTAGCGGGTTTGGCCAGTTCTTC
J: TRBJ1-1; D: -; length: 18; V: TRBV21-1; size: -; CDR3: CASSKDGHIILSGTEAFF; DNA: TGTGCCAGCAGCAAAGACGGGCATATTATCCTTTCCGGGACTGAAGCTTTCTTT
J: TRBJ2-1; D: TRBD2; length: 13; V: TRBV2; size: -; CDR3: CASSGLASWEQFF; DNA: TGTGCCAGCAGTGGACTAGCGAGCTGGGAGCAGTTCTTC
J: TRBJ2-6; D: -; length: 18; V: TRBV19; size: -; CDR3: CASRGGYLGSSGANVLTF; DNA: TGTGCCAGTAGAGGGGGTTATTTGGGATCCTCTGGGGCCAACGTCCTGACTTTC
J: TRBJ2-7; D: -; length: 13; V: TRBV6-6; size: -; CDR3: CASRRGTAYEQYF; DNA: TGTGCCAGCAGAAGGGGAACCGCCTACGAGCAGTACTTC
J: TRBJ2-3; D: -; length: 12; V: TRBV13; size: -; CDR3: CASSLGSDTQYF; DNA: TGTGCCAGCAGCTTAGGGTCAGATACGCAGTATTTT
J: TRBJ2-1; D: -; length: 11; V: TRBV4-2; size: -; CDR3: CASSQGPEQFF; DNA: TGTGCCAGCAGCCAAGGTCCAGAGCAGTTCTTC
J: TRBJ2-3; D: TRBD2; length: 16; V: TRBV9; size: -; CDR3: CASSVATGEAGDTQYF; DNA: TGTGCCAGCAGCGTAGCTACGGGGGAAGCGGGGGATACGCAGTATTTT
J: TRBJ1-6; D: -; length: 14; V: TRBV28; size: -; CDR3: CASSFGIRNSPLHF; DNA: TGTGCCAGCAGTTTTGGAATCCGGAATTCACCCCTCCACTTT
J: TRBJ2-7; D: -; length: 13; V: TRBV7-2; size: -; CDR3: CASSLRQSYEQYF; DNA: TGTGCCAGCAGCCTCAGACAGTCCTACGAGCAGTACTTC
J: TRBJ2-1; D: TRBD2; length: 16; V: TRBV10-3; size: -; CDR3: CAISHGTSAQGGEQFF; DNA: TGTGCCATCAGTCACGGGACTAGCGCCCAAGGGGGGGAGCAGTTCTTC
J: TRBJ1-2; D: TRBD1; length: 15; V: TRBV10-3; size: -; CDR3: CASSYSGTGNYGYTF; DNA: TGTGCCAGCAGTTACTCAGGGACAGGGAACTATGGCTACACCTTC
J: TRBJ2-7; D: -; length: 12; V: TRBV6-1; size: -; CDR3: CASSERGYEQYF; DNA: TGTGCCAGCAGTGAACGGGGGTACGAGCAGTACTTC
J: TRBJ2-1; D: TRBD2; length: 15; V: TRBV19; size: -; CDR3: CASSIRRENLNEQFF; DNA: TGTGCCAGTAGTATAAGGCGGGAGAATTTGAATGAGCAGTTCTTC
J: TRBJ2-7; D: -; length: 15; V: TRBV21-1; size: -; CDR3: CASSSSGRPSYEQYF; DNA: TGTGCCAGCAGCTCTAGCGGGAGGCCCAGCTACGAGCAGTACTTC
J: TRBJ2-2; D: TRBD2; length: 18; V: TRBV10-3; size: -; CDR3: CAISPGLAGSVVTGELFF; DNA: TGTGCCATCAGCCCGGGACTAGCGGGAAGTGTAGTTACCGGGGAGCTGTTTTTT
J: TRBJ1-5; D: -; length: 13; V: TRBV19; size: -; CDR3: CASSIGAYQPQHF; DNA: TGTGCCAGTAGTATCGGTGCTTATCAGCCCCAGCATTTT
J: TRBJ2-3; D: -; length: 15; V: TRBV5-4; size: -; CDR3: CASSLEWDTTDTQYF; DNA: TGTGCCAGCAGCTTGGAGTGGGACACTACAGATACGCAGTATTTT
J: TRBJ1-5; D: -; length: 16; V: TRBV4-3; size: -; CDR3: CASSQDWSDSNQPQHF; DNA: TGCGCCAGCAGCCAAGATTGGTCCGATAGCAATCAGCCCCAGCATTTT
J: TRBJ2-7; D: -; length: 14; V: TRBV5-1; size: once; CDR3: CASSLTGEGYEQYF; DNA: TGCGCCAGCAGCTTGACGGGAGAGGGCTACGAGCAGTACTTC
J: TRBJ1-1; D: TRBD1; length: 15; V: TRBV4-2; size: few; CDR3: CASSGTGDMNTEAFF; DNA: TGTGCCAGCAGCGGGACAGGGGATATGAACACTGAAGCTTTCTTT
J: TRBJ1-1; D: -; length: 12; V: TRBV2; size: few; CDR3: CATGTGNTEAFF; DNA: TGTGCCACCGGGACTGGGAACACTGAAGCTTTCTTT
J: TRBJ2-5; D: -; length: 13; V: TRBV7-3; size: -; CDR3: CASSLFPLETQYF; DNA: TGTGCCAGCAGCTTATTCCCCCTGGAGACCCAGTACTTC
J: TRBJ2-2; D: TRBD1; length: 15; V: TRBV18; size: -; CDR3: CASSPDRGNTGELFF; DNA: TGTGCCAGCTCACCTGACAGGGGGAACACCGGGGAGCTGTTTTTT
J: TRBJ2-7; D: -; length: 14; V: TRBV2; size: -; CDR3: CASSAVGYPREQYF; DNA: TGTGCCAGCAGTGCGGTCGGCTACCCTAGGGAGCAGTACTTC
J: TRBJ2-1; D: -; length: 15; V: TRBV5-4; size: -; CDR3: CASSFRLDSYNEQFF; DNA: TGTGCCAGCAGCTTCCGACTGGATTCCTACAATGAGCAGTTCTTC
J: TRBJ1-2; D: -; length: 13; V: TRBV19; size: few; CDR3: CASRPDGPYGYTF; DNA: TGTGCCAGTAGACCCGACGGGCCATATGGCTACACCTTC
J: TRBJ1-5; D: -; length: 15; V: TRBV9; size: -; CDR3: CASSQWGLYNQPQHF; DNA: TGTGCCAGCAGCCAATGGGGGCTCTACAATCAGCCCCAGCATTTT
J: TRBJ2-7; D: -; length: 15; V: TRBV7-6; size: -; CDR3: CASSLGSGSSYEQYF; DNA: TGTGCCAGCAGCTTAGGGAGCGGTAGCTCCTACGAGCAGTACTTC
J: TRBJ1-1; D: -; length: 13; V: TRBV29-1; size: -; CDR3: CSVATGRNTEAFF; DNA: TGCAGCGTTGCCACAGGGAGAAACACTGAAGCTTTCTTT
J: TRBJ2-7; D: -; length: 14; V: TRBV11-2; size: -; CDR3: CASSLGRYRGEQYF; DNA: TGTGCCAGCAGCTTAGGCCGATACCGGGGCGAGCAGTACTTC